The sequence of this T cell receptor (beta chain) was determined in a study of Graves' ophthalmopathy and Graves' hyperthyroidism. Regarding the study as a whole: In blood, most expanded thyroid clonotypes above 0.001 frequency were also detected. Prediction of ophthalmopathy progression reached about 71% sensitivity and under 80% specificity.

Beta-chain TCR CDR3 regions were amplified from RNA transcripts. First-round RT-PCR relied on HTBI primers, and a second-round multiplex PCR came next. Using its own MiXCR run on the multiplex PCR reads, TCRdb lists one record per CDR3 protein. Of 740,000 or so distinct CDR3 sequences in the sample, around 40% are singletons; the top ten hold approximately 43%. Concerning this clonotype itself: What it binds is unknown.

Ophthalmopathy donors showed moderate-to-severe activity, CAS ≥3, NOSPECS ≥4 and a duration under 3 months. Orbital computed tomography, together with clinical symptoms, serum thyroxine, TRAb and thyroid ultrasound, was used for diagnosis. Sequencing used peripheral blood. The TCR comes from an adult man with Graves' ophthalmopathy.

The CDR3: CAWKVEKGTGNSPLHF. The CDR3 DNA reads as TGTGCCTGGAAGGTTGAAAAGGGGACTGGTAATTCACCCCTCCACTTT. The chain is built from TRBV30 and TRBJ1-6, with D perhaps TRBD1 (5 bases). Trimming shortened V by 4 bases and J by 6 bases, and 19 bases separated the two germline ends. In germline, CDR1 is GTSNPN, CDR2 SVGIG (reference sequence). The CDR3 totals 16 residues.